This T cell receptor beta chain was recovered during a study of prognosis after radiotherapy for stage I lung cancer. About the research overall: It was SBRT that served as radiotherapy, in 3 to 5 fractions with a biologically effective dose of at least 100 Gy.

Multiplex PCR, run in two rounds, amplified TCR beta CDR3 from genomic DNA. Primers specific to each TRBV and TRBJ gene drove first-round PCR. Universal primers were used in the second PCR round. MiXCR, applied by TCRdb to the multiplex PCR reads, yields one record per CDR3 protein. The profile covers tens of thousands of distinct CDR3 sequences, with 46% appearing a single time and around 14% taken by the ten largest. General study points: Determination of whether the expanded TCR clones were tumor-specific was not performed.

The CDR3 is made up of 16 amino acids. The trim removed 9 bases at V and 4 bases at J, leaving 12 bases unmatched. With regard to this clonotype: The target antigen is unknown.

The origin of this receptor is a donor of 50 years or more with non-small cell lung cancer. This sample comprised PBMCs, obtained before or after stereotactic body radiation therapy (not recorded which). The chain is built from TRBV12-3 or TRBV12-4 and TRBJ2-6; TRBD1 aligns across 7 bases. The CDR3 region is CARSERGQAGANVLTF. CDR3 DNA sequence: TGTGCCAGAAGCGAAAGGGGGCAAGCGGGGGCCAACGTCCTGACTTTC.